The TCR beta chain described here comes from a study of OX40 agonist ivuxolimab in advanced cancers. Study in general: Patients received ivuxolimab, an agonistic anti-OX40 (CD134) antibody. Averaging roughly 60 years in age, with a range of 23 to 79, the cohort was about 86% male.

Findings of the study overall: Patients with a partial response at 0.1-3.0 mg/kg had among the lowest clonal expansion. Expanded clones were, on average, more numerous in CD8+ T cells than in CD4+.

As concerns this clone: Its antigen is unidentified.

Clones were read by immunoSEQ multiplex PCR, and TCRdb kept only the in-frame ones, dropping some. The sample yields 25,000 to 30,000 clones, roughly 80% seen once. This CDR3 spans 15 amino acids. Trimming removed 6 bases from V and 5 bases from J, with 16 bases in between. Germline V gene data show CDR1 as MDHEN and CDR2 as SYDVKM. This clonotype was obtained from an adult with an advanced solid tumor such as melanoma, head and neck, liver or kidney cancer. The sample here was CD4+ or CD8+ T cells sorted from blood, taken in a trial of the OX40 agonist ivuxolimab. V is TRBV28 and J is TRBJ1-4; D unresolved. CDR3 nucleotide sequence: TGTGCCAGCAGCCCCCGTAGAAGTACAAATGAAAAACTGTTTTTT. Protein sequence: CASSPRRSTNEKLFF.